The clone carrying this TCR beta chain was picked up a small number of times. Its antigen is unidentified. Unique molecular identifiers were carried by the TCR beta cDNA libraries. One entry per CDR3 protein results from TCRdb running MiXCR on the PCR reads. The data hold about 170,000 distinct CDR3 sequences, with about 29% observed a single time. Trimming cost V 4 bases and J 4 bases; bases outside gene matches: 11. Germline V gives CDR1 SGHRS, CDR2 YFSETQ. The CDR3 runs to 16 residues. This entry belongs to a study of post-analysis software for immune sequencing data. General observations from the study: Controls had lower frequencies than patients of about 5 TRBV segments, which included TRBV5-6, TRBV5-1 and TRBV20-1.

The chain uses TRBV5-1 and TRBJ2-1, with 7 bases matching TRBD2. Sequencing was carried out using blood. The sequence derives from a girl aged 5-17 years with multiple sclerosis. CDR3 DNA sequence: TGCGCCAGCAGCACCGGCCCTGGGCGGGAGTACAATGAGCAGTTCTTC. As protein: CASSTGPGREYNEQFF.